The 20 T cell receptor beta chains reported below all come from one sample, sequenced in a study of cytomegalovirus exposure and HLA in healthy donors. Sequencing was performed with immunoSEQ multiplex PCR; in TCRdb, only in-frame clones are kept and a portion is missing. This table holds under 200,000 clones, 80% to 90% found once. Sequencing was performed on PBMCs. The receptors were gathered from a young woman in good health and CMV-seronegative.

The chain joins TRBV5-6 to TRBJ1-2; 11 positions agree with TRBD1. The V and J ends lost 2 bases and 7 bases, in that order; junction bases with no gene match: 4. Germline-derived CDR1 and CDR2 are SGHDT and YYEEEE. The CDR3 length is 14 residues. CDR3 amino acids: CASSFGTGGTGYTF. The CDR3 coding sequence is TGTGCCAGCAGCTTCGGGACAGGGGGTACTGGCTACACCTTC.

This sequence joins TRBV11-2 and TRBJ2-3; 7 bases fit TRBD2. The CDR3 runs to 17 residues. From germline, CDR1 is SGHAT and CDR2 FQNNGV. Trimming removed 0 bases from V and 0 bases from J; junction bases left unmatched: 6. The CDR3 sequence is CASSLDRTSGSTDTQYF. For the CDR3, the DNA is TGTGCCAGCAGCTTAGATAGGACTAGTGGTAGCACAGATACGCAGTATTTT. The full variable domain, rest sourced from reference TRBV11-2 and TRBJ2-3, is EAGVAQSPRYKIIEKRQSVAFWCNPISGHATLYWYQQILGQGPKLLIQFQNNGVVDDSQLPKDRFSAERLKGVDSTLKIQPAKLEDSAVYLCASSLDRTSGSTDTQYFGPGTRLTVL.

The V gene is TRBV7-2, the J gene TRBJ1-2; the D is unclear. The CDR3 sequence is 13 residues long. V was pared by 4 bases and J by 0 bases, with 6 bases between. The germline V gene encodes CDR1 SGHTA and CDR2 FQGNSA. CDR3 residues: CASSSPTNYGYTF. The CDR3 bases are TGTGCCAGCAGCTCCCCAACTAACTATGGCTACACCTTC.

The V gene is TRBV14, the J gene TRBJ1-1, with a tentative D call TRBD1 (5 bases). In germline, CDR1 is SGHDN, CDR2 FVKESK. The CDR3 is made up of 15 amino acids. V was clipped by 4 bases and J by 1 base, with 13 bases between them. This CDR3 reads CASSPAEGRNTEAFF. CDR3 DNA sequence: TGTGCCAGCAGCCCCGCCGAGGGGAGGAACACTGAAGCTTTCTTT.

This chain joins TRBV6-6 and TRBJ2-3; 7 bases line up with TRBD2. This CDR3 is built from 16 residues. After removal of 0 bases from V and 4 bases from J, the junction contained 7 bases not matched to a gene. Germline V gene lookup returns CDR1 MNHNY and CDR2 SVGAGI (reference sequence). The CDR3 spells CASSYSGREPSDTQYF. In DNA, the CDR3 is TGTGCCAGCAGTTACTCCGGGCGGGAGCCATCAGATACGCAGTATTTT.

The J gene is TRBJ1-1, the V gene TRBV28; 9 positions agree with TRBD1. The CDR3 is 17 residues long. The germline gives CDR1 MDHEN, CDR2 SYDVKM. Trimming at V came to 7 bases and at J to 3 bases, leaving 15 bases not matched to a gene. CDR3 in DNA: TGTGCCAGCACCATGTTGGGACAGGGACATGTAGACACTGAAGCTTTCTTT. It specifies CASTMLGQGHVDTEAFF.

The V gene is TRBV27, the J gene TRBJ2-7, with D tentatively TRBD2 (6 bases). Germline V lookup: CDR1 MNHEY, CDR2 SMNVEV (reference sequence). This CDR3 contains 13 residues. Deletions cut 4 bases from V and 7 bases from J, with 14 bases between. The CDR3 region is CASSSTRAGEQYF. The DNA of the CDR3 is TGTGCCAGCAGTTCGACCCGAGCGGGTGAGCAGTACTTC.

The chain uses TRBV7-9 and TRBJ1-2; D perhaps matches TRBD1 (6 bases). This CDR3 contains 14 residues. Germline CDR1 and CDR2: SEHNR and FQNEAQ (reference sequence). Trimming stripped 1 base from V and 6 bases from J, with 12 bases between. Here the CDR3 reads CASSLEGGLHGYTF. The CDR3 coding sequence is TGTGCCAGCAGCTTAGAGGGGGGATTGCATGGCTACACCTTC. Complete variable domain (other parts from reference TRBV7-9 and TRBJ1-2): DTGVSQNPRHKITKRGQNVTFRCDPISEHNRLYWYRQTLGQGPEFLTYFQNEAQLEKSRLLSDRFSAERPKGSFSTLEIQRTEQGDSAMYLCASSLEGGLHGYTFGSGTRLTVV.

The J gene is TRBJ2-3, the V gene TRBV4-2; 10 bases align to TRBD2. Germline V gives CDR1 LGHNA, CDR2 YNFKEQ. The CDR3 covers 16 residues. Germline trimming cut 0 bases from V and 5 bases from J; bases unmatched to any gene: 5. CDR3 loop: CASSQDLAGAEDTQYF. The DNA of the CDR3 is TGTGCCAGCAGCCAAGATCTAGCGGGAGCCGAAGATACGCAGTATTTT.

The rearrangement links TRBV5-1 to TRBJ1-1, with D unresolved. CDR1 is SGHRS and CDR2 is YFSETQ in the germline V gene. The CDR3 has 13 residues. Trimming shortened V by 0 bases and J by 2 bases, and 5 bases separated the two germline ends. Written as DNA, the CDR3 is TGCGCCAGCAGCTTGGTGATAAACACTGAAGCTTTCTTT. Translating it yields CASSLVINTEAFF.

The V call is TRBV7-2, the J call TRBJ1-1; D unclear. CDR1 and CDR2 from the germline V gene are SGHTA and FQGNSA. Trimming pared 0 bases from V and 6 bases from J, leaving 8 bases between. This CDR3 region has 13 residues. The CDR3 sequence: CASSLASQAEAFF. CDR3 nucleotide sequence: TGTGCCAGCAGCTTAGCTAGTCAGGCTGAAGCTTTCTTT.

Only one count was recorded for this clone. The rearrangement joins TRBV7-8 to TRBJ1-5; the D gene is possibly TRBD1 (6 bases). Germline CDR1 SGHVS, CDR2 FQNEAQ. Trimming shortened V by 5 bases and J by 4 bases, and 12 bases separated the two germline ends. The CDR3 has 14 residues. The CDR3 is CASSRDTSNQPQHF. The CDR3 DNA follows: TGTGCCAGCAGCCGGGACACTTCAAATCAGCCCCAGCATTTT.

The chain employs TRBV2 and TRBJ2-5; no firm D call. V lost 2 bases and J 2 bases, leaving 15 bases between the germline ends. This CDR3 comprises 16 residues. Looked up from germline, CDR1 is SNHLY and CDR2 is FYNNEI. The CDR3 loop is CASSEIGRRSQETQYF. CDR3 sequence (DNA): TGTGCCAGCAGTGAAATAGGCAGGCGATCACAAGAGACCCAGTACTTC.

This chain links TRBV6-1 with TRBJ1-2; D possibly corresponds to TRBD1 (5 bases). The germline gives CDR1 MNHNS, CDR2 SASEGT. The CDR3 is made up of 15 amino acids. Trimming shortened V by 2 bases and J by 6 bases, and 16 bases separated the two germline ends. Here the CDR3 DNA reads TGTGCCAGCAGTGAAATAGCAGGGAACACAGATGGCTACACCTTC. Protein: CASSEIAGNTDGYTF.

The sample holds a few counts of this clone. The gene calls are TRBV7-2 and TRBJ1-5; tentative D call: TRBD1 (6 bases). The V end was cut by 1 base, the J end by 11 bases, with 18 bases between. Germline V CDR1 and CDR2: SGHTA, FQGNSA. The CDR3 runs to 15 residues. The CDR3 reads CASSLDTGARGTQHF. The CDR3 nucleotides are TGTGCCAGCAGCTTAGATACGGGGGCCCGTGGGACCCAGCATTTT. The whole variable domain, filled in from reference TRBV7-2 and TRBJ1-5, reads GAGVSQSPSNKVTEKGKDVELRCDPISGHTALYWYRQSLGQGLEFLIYFQGNSAPDKSGLPSDRFSAERTGGSVSTLTIQRTQQEDSAVYLCASSLDTGARGTQHFGDGTRLSIL.

V and J are TRBV6-1 and TRBJ1-5, with a tentative D call TRBD1 (5 bases). The CDR3 runs to 14 residues. Germline-derived CDR1 and CDR2 are MNHNS and SASEGT. V was clipped by 11 bases and J by 4 bases, with 18 bases between them. The CDR3 sequence is CASALRDGNQPQHF. The CDR3 region has the DNA TGTGCCTCCGCCCTAAGGGACGGAAATCAGCCCCAGCATTTT.

V and J are TRBV11-2 and TRBJ2-7, with 8 bases lining up with TRBD1. The ends lost 0 bases at V and 3 bases at J; junction bases unmatched: 10. Germline V gives CDR1 SGHAT, CDR2 FQNNGV. This CDR3 is 17 amino acids long. CDR3 in DNA: TGTGCCAGCAGCTTAGATCTAACAGGGGGTACCGGCTACGAGCAGTACTTC. As protein: CASSLDLTGGTGYEQYF. Using reference TRBV11-2 and TRBJ2-7 for the parts outside the CDR3, the full variable domain is EAGVAQSPRYKIIEKRQSVAFWCNPISGHATLYWYQQILGQGPKLLIQFQNNGVVDDSQLPKDRFSAERLKGVDSTLKIQPAKLEDSAVYLCASSLDLTGGTGYEQYFGPGTRLTVT.

The rearrangement uses TRBV29-1 and TRBJ2-5, with TRBD1 matching 7 bases. V dropped 5 bases and J dropped 7; count of bases not matched to a gene: 10. Germline V gives CDR1 SQVTM, CDR2 ANQGSEA. The CDR3 runs 13 residues. This CDR3 reads CSVPQGQSLTQYF. The CDR3 DNA reads as TGCAGCGTTCCGCAGGGACAGTCCCTGACCCAGTACTTC. Complete variable domain (other parts from reference TRBV29-1 and TRBJ2-5): SAVISQKPSRDICQRGTSLTIQCQVDSQVTMMFWYRQQPGQSLTLIATANQGSEATYESGFVIDKFPISRPNLTFSTLTVSNMSPEDSSIYLCSVPQGQSLTQYFGPGTRLLVL.

This rearrangement joins TRBV11-2 to TRBJ2-1, with D perhaps assigned TRBD1 or TRBD2 (5 bases each). The germline V gene has CDR1 SGHAT and CDR2 FQNNGV. Trimming took off 6 bases at V and 2 bases at J, with 17 bases between the two ends. The CDR3 loop spans 16 amino acids. CDR3 bases: TGTGCCAGCAGGGCCCCCGGGACCGCTCCCTACAATGAGCAGTTCTTC. This translates into CASRAPGTAPYNEQFF.

The chain combines TRBV28 with TRBJ1-1; D may be TRBD1 (5 bases). V lost 3 bases and J 4 bases, leaving 9 bases between the germline ends. CDR1 is MDHEN, CDR2 SYDVKM, per germline. This CDR3 has 13 residues. This CDR3 is CASSFQGSTEAFF. For the CDR3, the DNA is TGTGCCAGCAGTTTCCAGGGTTCCACTGAAGCTTTCTTT.